This TCR beta chain was sequenced for a study of T cells of healthy individuals. One entry per CDR3 protein, called by TCRdb with MiXCR from the 5' RACE reads. Found here are about 60,000 distinct CDR3 sequences, around 16% of them singletons; the top ten hold about 4.3%. V dropped 9 bases and J dropped 2 bases, with 13 bases sitting between them. Germline CDR1 is ENHRY and CDR2 is SYGVKD. The CDR3 has 13 residues. J is TRBJ1-2 and V is TRBV10-3, with D uncertain. This receptor was identified in a human donor in good health. CDR3 region: CAMTGRENYGYTF. In nucleotides, the CDR3 is TGTGCCATGACCGGACGCGAAAACTATGGCTACACCTTC.